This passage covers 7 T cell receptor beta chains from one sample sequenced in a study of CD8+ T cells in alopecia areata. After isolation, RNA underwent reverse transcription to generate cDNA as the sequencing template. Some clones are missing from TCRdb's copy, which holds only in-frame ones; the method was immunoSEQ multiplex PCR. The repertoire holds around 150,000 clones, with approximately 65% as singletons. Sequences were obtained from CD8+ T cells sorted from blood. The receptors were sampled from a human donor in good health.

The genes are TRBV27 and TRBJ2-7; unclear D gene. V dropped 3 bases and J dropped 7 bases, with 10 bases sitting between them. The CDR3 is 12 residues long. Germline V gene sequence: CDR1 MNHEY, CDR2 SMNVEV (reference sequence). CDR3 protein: CASSLVEGEQYF. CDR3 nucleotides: TGTGCCAGCAGTTTGGTAGAAGGTGAGCAGTACTTC.

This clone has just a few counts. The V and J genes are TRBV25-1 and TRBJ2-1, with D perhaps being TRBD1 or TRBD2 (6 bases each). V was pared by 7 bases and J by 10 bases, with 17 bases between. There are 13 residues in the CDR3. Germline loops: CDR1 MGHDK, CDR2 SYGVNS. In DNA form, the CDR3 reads TGTGCCAGCATCCGAAACGGGGGCGAAGAGCAGTTCTTC. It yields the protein CASIRNGGEEQFF.

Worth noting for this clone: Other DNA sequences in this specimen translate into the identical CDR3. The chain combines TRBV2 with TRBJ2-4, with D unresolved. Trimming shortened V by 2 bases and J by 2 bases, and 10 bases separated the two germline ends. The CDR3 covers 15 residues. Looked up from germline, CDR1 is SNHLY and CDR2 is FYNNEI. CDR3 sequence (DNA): TGTGCCAGCAGTGAATCCGGCAGTTCCAAAAACATTCAGTACTTC. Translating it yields CASSESGSSKNIQYF.

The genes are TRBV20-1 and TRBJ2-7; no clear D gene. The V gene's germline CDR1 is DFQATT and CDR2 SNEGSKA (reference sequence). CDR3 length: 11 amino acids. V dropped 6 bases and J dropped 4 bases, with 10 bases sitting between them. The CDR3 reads CSAAKGYEQYF. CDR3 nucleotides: TGCAGTGCAGCCAAAGGATACGAGCAGTACTTC.

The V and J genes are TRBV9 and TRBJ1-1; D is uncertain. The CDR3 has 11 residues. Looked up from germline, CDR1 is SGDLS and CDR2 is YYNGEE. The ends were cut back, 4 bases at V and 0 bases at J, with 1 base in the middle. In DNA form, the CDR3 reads TGTGCCAGCAGCATGAACACTGAAGCTTTCTTT. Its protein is CASSMNTEAFF.

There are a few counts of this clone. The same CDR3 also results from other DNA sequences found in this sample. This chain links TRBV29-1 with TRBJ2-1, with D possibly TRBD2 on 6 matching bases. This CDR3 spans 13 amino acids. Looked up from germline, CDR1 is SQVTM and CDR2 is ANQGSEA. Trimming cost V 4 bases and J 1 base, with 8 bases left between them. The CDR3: CSVAGGSYNEQFF. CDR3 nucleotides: TGCAGCGTTGCTGGGGGGTCCTACAATGAGCAGTTCTTC.

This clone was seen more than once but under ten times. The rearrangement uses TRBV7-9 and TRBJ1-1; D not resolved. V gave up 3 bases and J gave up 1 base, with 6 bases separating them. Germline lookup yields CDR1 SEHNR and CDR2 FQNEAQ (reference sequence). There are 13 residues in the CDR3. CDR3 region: CASSFPANTEAFF. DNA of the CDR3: TGTGCCAGCAGCTTCCCCGCGAACACTGAAGCTTTCTTT.